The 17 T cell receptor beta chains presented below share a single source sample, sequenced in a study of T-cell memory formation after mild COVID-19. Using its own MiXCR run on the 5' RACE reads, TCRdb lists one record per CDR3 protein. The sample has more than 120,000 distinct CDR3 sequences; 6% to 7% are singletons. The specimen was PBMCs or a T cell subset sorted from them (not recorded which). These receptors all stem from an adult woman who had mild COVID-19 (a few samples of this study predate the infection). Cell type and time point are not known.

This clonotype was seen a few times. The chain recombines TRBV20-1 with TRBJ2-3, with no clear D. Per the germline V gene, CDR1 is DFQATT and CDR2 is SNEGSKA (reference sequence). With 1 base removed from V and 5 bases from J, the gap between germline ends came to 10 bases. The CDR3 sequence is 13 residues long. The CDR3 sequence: CSARGPYLDTQYF. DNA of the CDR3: TGCAGTGCTAGAGGTCCCTACCTAGATACGCAGTATTTT.

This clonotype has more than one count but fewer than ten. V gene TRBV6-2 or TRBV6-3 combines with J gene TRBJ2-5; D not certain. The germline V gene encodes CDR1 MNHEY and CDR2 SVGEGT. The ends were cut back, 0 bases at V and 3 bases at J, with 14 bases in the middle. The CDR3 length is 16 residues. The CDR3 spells CASSYSRLRTEETQYF. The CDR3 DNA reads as TGTGCCAGCAGTTACTCGAGGTTGCGGACGGAAGAGACCCAGTACTTC.

CDR3 coding DNA: TGTGCCACTGTGAGGGAGAACACTGAAGCTTTCTTT. It codes for CATVRENTEAFF. The J gene is TRBJ1-1, the V gene TRBV6-5; the D is unclear. CDR3 length: 12 residues. The germline V gene has CDR1 MNHEY and CDR2 SVGAGI. Trimming cost V 10 bases and J 1 base, with 10 bases left between them.

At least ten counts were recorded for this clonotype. The CDR3 here is CASSLEKGAGELFF. CDR3 coding DNA: TGTGCCAGCAGCTTGGAGAAAGGCGCCGGGGAGCTGTTTTTT. The chain couples TRBV5-5 to TRBJ2-2, with D hard to call. CDR1 SGHKS and CDR2 YYEKEE come from the germline V gene (reference sequence). This CDR3 has 14 residues. V dropped 0 bases and J dropped 6 bases, with 9 bases sitting between them.

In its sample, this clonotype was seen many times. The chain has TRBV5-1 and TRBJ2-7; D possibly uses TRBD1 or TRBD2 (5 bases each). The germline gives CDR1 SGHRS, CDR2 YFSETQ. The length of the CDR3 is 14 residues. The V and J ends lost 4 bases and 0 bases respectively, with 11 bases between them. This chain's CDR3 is CASSRDGNSYEQYF. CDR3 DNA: TGCGCCAGCAGCCGGGACGGCAACTCCTACGAGCAGTACTTC.

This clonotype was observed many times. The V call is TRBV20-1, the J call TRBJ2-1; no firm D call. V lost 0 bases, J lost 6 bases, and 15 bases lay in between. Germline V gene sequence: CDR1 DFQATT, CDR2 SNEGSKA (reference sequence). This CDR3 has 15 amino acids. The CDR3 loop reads CSARDIVLWGNEQFF. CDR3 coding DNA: TGCAGTGCTAGAGACATCGTACTTTGGGGCAATGAGCAGTTCTTC.

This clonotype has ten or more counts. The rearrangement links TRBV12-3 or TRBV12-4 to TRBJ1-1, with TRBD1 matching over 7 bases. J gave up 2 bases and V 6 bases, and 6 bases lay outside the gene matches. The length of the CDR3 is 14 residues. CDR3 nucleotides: TGTGCCAGCAGCAAGACAGGGACAAACACTGAAGCTTTCTTT. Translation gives CASSKTGTNTEAFF.

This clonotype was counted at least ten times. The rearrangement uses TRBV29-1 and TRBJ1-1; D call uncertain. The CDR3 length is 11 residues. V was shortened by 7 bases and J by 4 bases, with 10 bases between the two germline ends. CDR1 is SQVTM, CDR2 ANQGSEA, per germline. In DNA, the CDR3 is TGCAGCGGCAATTCTGGCACTGAAGCTTTCTTT. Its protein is CSGNSGTEAFF.

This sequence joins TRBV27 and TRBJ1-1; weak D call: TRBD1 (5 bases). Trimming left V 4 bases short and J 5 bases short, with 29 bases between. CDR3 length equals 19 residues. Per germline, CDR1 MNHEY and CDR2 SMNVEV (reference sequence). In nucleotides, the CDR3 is TGTGCCAGCAGTTATCGCGGCGTTCGGGGGGAAAGTCTTAGGACTGAAGCTTTCTTT. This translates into CASSYRGVRGESLRTEAFF.

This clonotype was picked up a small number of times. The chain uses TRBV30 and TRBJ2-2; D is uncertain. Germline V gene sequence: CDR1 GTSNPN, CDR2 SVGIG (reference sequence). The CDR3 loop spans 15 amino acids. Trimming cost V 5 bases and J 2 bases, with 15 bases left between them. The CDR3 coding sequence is TGTGCCTGGGACGCTGGGCAGGCAAACACCGGGGAGCTGTTTTTT. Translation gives CAWDAGQANTGELFF. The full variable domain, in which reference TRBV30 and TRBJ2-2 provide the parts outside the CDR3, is SQTIHQWPATLVQPVGSPLSLECTVEGTSNPNLYWYRQAAGRGLQLLFYSVGIGQISSEVPQNLSASRPQDRQFILSSKKLLLSDSGFYLCAWDAGQANTGELFFGEGSRLTVL.

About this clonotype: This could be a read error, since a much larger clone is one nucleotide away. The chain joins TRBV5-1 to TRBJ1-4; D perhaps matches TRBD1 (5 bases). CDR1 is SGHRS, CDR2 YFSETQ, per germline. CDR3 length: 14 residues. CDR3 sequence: CASSQAGGNEKPFF. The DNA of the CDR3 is TGCGCCAGCAGCCAGGCGGGGGGAAATGAAAAACCGTTTTTT.

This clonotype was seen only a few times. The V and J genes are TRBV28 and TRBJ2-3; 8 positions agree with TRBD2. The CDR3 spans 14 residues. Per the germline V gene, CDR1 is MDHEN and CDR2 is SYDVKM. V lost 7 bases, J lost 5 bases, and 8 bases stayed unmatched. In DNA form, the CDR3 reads TGTGCCAGCACCCAAGCGGGAGCGGGAGATACGCAGTATTTT. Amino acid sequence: CASTQAGAGDTQYF.

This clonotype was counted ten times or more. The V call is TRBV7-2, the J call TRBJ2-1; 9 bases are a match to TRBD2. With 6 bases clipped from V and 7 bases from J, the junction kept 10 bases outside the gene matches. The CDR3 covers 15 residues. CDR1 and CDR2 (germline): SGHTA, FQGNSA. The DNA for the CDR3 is TGTGCCAGCAGTTCCCTAGCGGGATTAGGAAATGAGCAGTTCTTC. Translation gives CASSSLAGLGNEQFF.

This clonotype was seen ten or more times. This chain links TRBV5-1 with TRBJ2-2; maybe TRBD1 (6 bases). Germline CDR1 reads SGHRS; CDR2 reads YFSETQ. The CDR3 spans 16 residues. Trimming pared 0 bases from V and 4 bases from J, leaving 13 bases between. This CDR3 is CASSLVATGSTGELFF. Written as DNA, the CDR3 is TGCGCCAGCAGCTTGGTTGCGACAGGTTCCACCGGGGAGCTGTTTTTT.

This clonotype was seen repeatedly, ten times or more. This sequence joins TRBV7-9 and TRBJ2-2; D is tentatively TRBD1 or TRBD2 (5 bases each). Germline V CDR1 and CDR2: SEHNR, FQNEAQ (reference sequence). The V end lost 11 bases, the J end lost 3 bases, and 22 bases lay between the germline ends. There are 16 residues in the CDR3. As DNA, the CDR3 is TGTGCCCTTTTTAGGTCCGGGGCGGCGGACACCGGGGAGCTGTTTTTT. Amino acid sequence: CALFRSGAADTGELFF. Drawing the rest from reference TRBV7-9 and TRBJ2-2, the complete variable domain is DTGVSQNPRHKITKRGQNVTFRCDPISEHNRLYWYRQTLGQGPEFLTYFQNEAQLEKSRLLSDRFSAERPKGSFSTLEIQRTEQGDSAMYLCALFRSGAADTGELFFGEGSRLTVL.

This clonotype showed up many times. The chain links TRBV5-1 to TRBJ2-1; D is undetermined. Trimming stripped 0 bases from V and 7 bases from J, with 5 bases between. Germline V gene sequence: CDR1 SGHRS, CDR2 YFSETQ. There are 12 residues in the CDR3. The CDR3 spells CASSLAANEQFF. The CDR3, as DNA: TGCGCCAGCAGCTTGGCGGCTAATGAGCAGTTCTTC.

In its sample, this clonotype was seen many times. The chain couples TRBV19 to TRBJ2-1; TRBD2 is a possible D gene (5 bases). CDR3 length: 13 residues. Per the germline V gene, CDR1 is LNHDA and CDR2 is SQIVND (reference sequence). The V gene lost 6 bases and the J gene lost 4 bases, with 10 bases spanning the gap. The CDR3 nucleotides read TGTGCCAGTAGCAACGGGAATTACAATGAGCAGTTCTTC. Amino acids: CASSNGNYNEQFF.